Sequencing of this T cell receptor (beta chain) was carried out in a study of PD-1 blockade in classical Hodgkin lymphoma. Findings and limits, study-wide: Patients with a complete response exhibited baseline diversity comparable to newly diagnosed patients.

As for time point: cycle 4 day 1 (C4D1), after 6 weeks of nivolumab. Each and every patient relapsed after autologous stem cell transplantation, and patients got differing brentuximab vedotin exposure. On this clone itself: Its antigen is undetermined.

Germline V gene data show CDR1 as SGHNT and CDR2 as YYREEE (reference sequence). Trimming at V came to 3 bases and at J to 7 bases, leaving 15 bases not matched to a gene. There are 17 residues in the CDR3. Sequenced by immunoSEQ multiplex PCR; TCRdb stores in-frame clones only, minus some. The table shows tens of thousands of clones, with 70% to 90% occurring only once. The genes are TRBV5-4 and TRBJ2-3; 9 positions match TRBD1. The sample here was peripheral blood mononuclear cells (PBMCs), taken before the fourth cycle of nivolumab. The receptor was derived from a human donor with classical Hodgkin lymphoma. The CDR3 DNA reads TGTGCCAGCAGCTATCTCGGGACAGGGAGGGGGGGATATACGCAGTATTTT. Translation: CASSYLGTGRGGYTQYF. The full variable domain, rest sourced from reference TRBV5-4 and TRBJ2-3, is ETGVTQSPTHLIKTRGQQVTLRCSSQSGHNTVSWYQQALGQGPQFIFQYYREEENGRGNFPPRFSGLQFPNYSSELNVNALELDDSALYLCASSYLGTGRGGYTQYFGPGTRLTVL.